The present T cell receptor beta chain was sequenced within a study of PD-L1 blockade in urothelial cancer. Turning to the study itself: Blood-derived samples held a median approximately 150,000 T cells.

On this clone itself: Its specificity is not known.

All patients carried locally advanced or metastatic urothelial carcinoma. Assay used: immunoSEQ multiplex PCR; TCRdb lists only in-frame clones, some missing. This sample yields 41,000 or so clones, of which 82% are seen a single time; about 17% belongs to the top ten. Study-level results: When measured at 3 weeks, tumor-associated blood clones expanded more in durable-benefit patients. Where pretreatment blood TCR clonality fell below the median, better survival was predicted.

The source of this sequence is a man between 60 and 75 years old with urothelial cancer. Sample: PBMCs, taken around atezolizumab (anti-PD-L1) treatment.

The CDR3: CASTKTGSETQYF. Here the CDR3 DNA reads TGTGCCAGTACTAAGACAGGTTCTGAGACCCAGTACTTC. The chain uses TRBV19 and TRBJ2-5, with D maybe TRBD1 (6 bases). The CDR3 length is 13 residues. The germline CDR1 and CDR2 sequences are LNHDA and SQIVND (reference sequence). V was clipped by 7 bases and J by 5 bases, with 14 bases between them.